This T cell receptor beta chain was identified during a study of post-analysis software for immune sequencing data. Study summary: The disease courses spanned relapsing-remitting, secondary progressive and progressive-relapsing forms of multiple sclerosis. General study points: Diversity measured as normalized Chao1 was significantly lower in multiple sclerosis patients than in controls. Among roughly 5 TRBV segments more frequent in patients than controls were TRBV5-6, TRBV5-1 and TRBV20-1. The F measure placed samples prepared in the same batch into strongly shared clusters.

Every TCR beta cDNA library bore unique molecular identifiers. The authors obtained 400,000 to 600,000 cDNA molecules from around 0.96 to 9.9 million T cells. TCRdb reanalysed the PCR reads using MiXCR and keeps one entry per CDR3 protein. The table lists some 370,000 distinct CDR3 sequences, about a third of them singletons, with 13% in the top ten. The CDR3 loop spans 13 amino acids. The V gene's germline CDR1 is DFQATT and CDR2 SNEGSKA (reference sequence). V was cut by 3 bases and J by 8 bases, with 13 bases left in between. A word on this clonotype: Its antigen is still unknown.

The rearrangement joins TRBV20-1 to TRBJ2-2; TRBD2 might be the D (5 bases). What was sequenced was blood. The TCR comes from a girl aged 10 to 17 with multiple sclerosis. This CDR3 is CSASIHSAGELFF. The CDR3 nucleotides read TGCAGTGCTAGTATCCATAGCGCGGGGGAGCTGTTTTTT.